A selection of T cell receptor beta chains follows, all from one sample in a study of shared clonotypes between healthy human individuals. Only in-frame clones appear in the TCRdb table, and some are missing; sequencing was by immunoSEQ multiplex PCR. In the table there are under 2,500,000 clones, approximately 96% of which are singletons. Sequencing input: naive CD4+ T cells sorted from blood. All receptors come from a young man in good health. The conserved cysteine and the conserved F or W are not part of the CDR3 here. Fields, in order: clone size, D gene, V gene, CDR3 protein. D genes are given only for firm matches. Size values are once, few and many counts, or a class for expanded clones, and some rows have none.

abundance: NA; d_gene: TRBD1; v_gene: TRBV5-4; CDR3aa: ASSLTQGGQGNYGYT
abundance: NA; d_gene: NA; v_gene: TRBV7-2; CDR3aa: ASSPRTAGAHEAF
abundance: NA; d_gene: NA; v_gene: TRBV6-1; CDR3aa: ASSEVGQGIYEQY
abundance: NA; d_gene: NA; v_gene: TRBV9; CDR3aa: ASSEIWGGGTEAF
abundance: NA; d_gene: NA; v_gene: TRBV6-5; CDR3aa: ASSYSGGSNYGYT
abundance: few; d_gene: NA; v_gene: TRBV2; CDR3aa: ASSGESQIEQY
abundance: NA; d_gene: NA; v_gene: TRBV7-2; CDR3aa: ASSGTRYDTQY
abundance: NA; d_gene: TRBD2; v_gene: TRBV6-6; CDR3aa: ASSYGGVSYNEQF
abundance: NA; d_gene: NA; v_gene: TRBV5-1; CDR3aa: ASSLVRGGSKGRTQY
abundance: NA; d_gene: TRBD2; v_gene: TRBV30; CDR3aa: AWSPGTSGIGQY
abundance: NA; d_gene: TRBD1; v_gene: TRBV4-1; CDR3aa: ASSRSDRAGANVLT
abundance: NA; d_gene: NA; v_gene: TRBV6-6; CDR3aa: ASSSTEHSTDTQY